The 29 T cell receptor beta chains given below trace back to one sample, sequenced in a study of cytomegalovirus exposure and HLA in healthy donors. 13 Jbeta primers and 60 Vbeta primers were used for the PCR. The data were produced by immunoSEQ multiplex PCR, yet TCRdb's version contains in-frame clones alone and is incomplete. The sample holds around 130,000 clones, roughly 80% seen once. The specimen was PBMCs. These receptors came from a woman in her thirties or forties in good health and CMV-seronegative.

V and J are TRBV2 and TRBJ1-2; a weak D match, TRBD1 (6 bases). Deletions cut 3 bases from V and 4 bases from J, with 18 bases between. Looked up from germline, CDR1 is SNHLY and CDR2 is FYNNEI. There are 16 residues in the CDR3. CDR3 region: CASSEDRVNPPYGYTF. CDR3 DNA sequence: TGTGCCAGCAGTGAGGACAGAGTGAACCCTCCCTATGGCTACACCTTC.

The chain recombines TRBV7-2 with TRBJ1-2; 12 nucleotides line up with TRBD1. CDR3 length: 15 residues. J lost 8 bases, V lost 2 bases, and 6 bases had no gene match. Germline V gene sequence: CDR1 SGHTA, CDR2 FQGNSA. CDR3 amino acids: CASSLHGTGGVGYTF. The DNA of the CDR3 is TGTGCCAGCAGCTTACACGGGACAGGGGGCGTGGGCTACACCTTC. Full variable domain (missing parts from reference TRBV7-2 and TRBJ1-2): GAGVSQSPSNKVTEKGKDVELRCDPISGHTALYWYRQSLGQGLEFLIYFQGNSAPDKSGLPSDRFSAERTGGSVSTLTIQRTQQEDSAVYLCASSLHGTGGVGYTFGSGTRLTVV.

As regards this clone: A junction end diverges from the germline sequence, so it may reflect a read error. The V and J genes are TRBV27 and TRBJ1-6; TRBD1 might be the D (6 bases). CDR1 MNHEY and CDR2 SMNVEV come from the germline V gene (reference sequence). The CDR3 sequence is 16 residues long. In DNA, the CDR3 is TGTGCCCGCAGTCCCGACCAACAGGGAGATAATTCACCCCTCCACTTT. It codes for CARSPDQQGDNSPLHF.

This CDR3 is CASSLGHPSANEQFF. Written as DNA, the CDR3 is TGTGCCAGCAGCTTAGGCCACCCTAGCGCCAATGAGCAGTTCTTC. This sequence joins TRBV7-2 and TRBJ2-1, with a weak D call TRBD2 (6 bases). The CDR3 sequence is 15 residues long. Trimming took off 1 base at V and 6 bases at J, with 13 bases between the two ends. The V gene's germline CDR1 is SGHTA and CDR2 FQGNSA.

The chain is built from TRBV27 and TRBJ2-2, with D perhaps matching TRBD1 (6 bases). Germline V gene data show CDR1 as MNHEY and CDR2 as SMNVEV (reference sequence). The CDR3 consists of 16 residues. Trimming took off 5 bases at V and 5 bases at J, with 18 bases between the two ends. The CDR3 here is CASSPRTVRWTGELFF. The CDR3 DNA reads as TGTGCCAGCAGTCCTAGGACAGTGCGGTGGACCGGGGAGCTGTTTTTT.

This clone was counted a few times. The chain carries TRBV5-6 and TRBJ1-5; D remains ambiguous. This CDR3 has 13 residues. Germline values: CDR1 SGHDT, CDR2 YYEEEE. Trimming shortened V by 4 bases and J by 6 bases, and 11 bases separated the two germline ends. The CDR3 sequence: CASSPSGGQPQHF. CDR3 in DNA: TGTGCCAGCAGCCCCTCGGGAGGTCAGCCCCAGCATTTT.

The chain joins TRBV6-1 to TRBJ2-7; the D gene is possibly TRBD2 (6 bases). V was cut by 1 base and J by 0 bases, with 10 bases left in between. Germline V gene lookup returns CDR1 MNHNS and CDR2 SASEGT. There are 15 residues in the CDR3. CDR3 sequence reads: CASSEDSGSSYEQYF. The CDR3 nucleotides are TGTGCCAGCAGTGAAGATAGCGGTAGCTCCTACGAGCAGTACTTC.

This chain connects TRBV6-5 to TRBJ2-2; the D gene is possibly TRBD2 (6 bases). Trimming took off 6 bases at V and 4 bases at J, with 12 bases between the two ends. CDR3 length: 14 residues. CDR1 MNHEY and CDR2 SVGAGI come from the germline V gene. CDR3 sequence reads: CASRRRGPTGELFF. CDR3 bases: TGTGCCAGCAGACGGAGGGGACCCACCGGGGAGCTGTTTTTT.

The gene calls are TRBV4-2 and TRBJ2-5, with D unclear. The CDR3 is 13 amino acids. Deletions cut 6 bases from V and 5 bases from J, with 13 bases between. Germline assignment: CDR1 LGHNA and CDR2 YNFKEQ. CDR3 DNA: TGTGCCAGCAGTCCCCGCGGTTCGGAGACCCAGTACTTC. Its protein product is CASSPRGSETQYF.

This rearrangement joins TRBV28 to TRBJ2-5; maybe TRBD1 (6 bases). Germline V gene lookup returns CDR1 MDHEN and CDR2 SYDVKM. Trimming removed 5 bases from V and 5 bases from J, with 21 bases in between. The CDR3 contains 16 residues. Here the CDR3 DNA reads TGTGCCAGCAGTATGGGGGCGGACCCCAGAGGGGAGACCCAGTACTTC. Translating gives CASSMGADPRGETQYF.

The rearrangement uses TRBV7-2 and TRBJ2-2; the D gene is possibly TRBD1 (5 bases). The germline CDR1 and CDR2 sequences are SGHTA and FQGNSA. The ends were cut back, 4 bases at V and 0 bases at J, with 15 bases in the middle. This CDR3 contains 17 residues. As DNA, the CDR3 is TGTGCCAGCAGCTGGCCCCTAAGGGGATCGAACACCGGGGAGCTGTTTTTT. Its protein product is CASSWPLRGSNTGELFF.

In this sample, this clone turned up once. The rearrangement links TRBV11-2 to TRBJ1-5; a weak D match, TRBD1 (5 bases). The germline V gene encodes CDR1 SGHAT and CDR2 FQNNGV. This CDR3 is 13 amino acids long. V was clipped by 2 bases and J by 7 bases, with 9 bases between them. The CDR3 protein is CASSLNQGQPQHF. The CDR3 DNA reads as TGTGCCAGCAGCTTAAATCAGGGACAGCCCCAGCATTTT.

The chain is built from TRBV7-2 and TRBJ2-7; D is ambiguous. The length of the CDR3 is 14 residues. V lost 1 base and J 2 bases, leaving 9 bases between the germline ends. CDR1 is SGHTA, CDR2 FQGNSA, per germline. CDR3 in DNA: TGTGCCAGCAGCTTAGAAGTAGTTGCCTACGAGCAGTACTTC. Its translation: CASSLEVVAYEQYF. Full variable domain (rest looked up from reference TRBV7-2 and TRBJ2-7): GAGVSQSPSNKVTEKGKDVELRCDPISGHTALYWYRQSLGQGLEFLIYFQGNSAPDKSGLPSDRFSAERTGGSVSTLTIQRTQQEDSAVYLCASSLEVVAYEQYFGPGTRLTVT.

The V call is TRBV27, the J call TRBJ2-1, with D unclear. This CDR3 contains 12 residues. Germline loops: CDR1 MNHEY, CDR2 SMNVEV (reference sequence). V was shortened by 3 bases and J by 12 bases, with 12 bases between the two germline ends. CDR3 nucleotide sequence: TGTGCCAGCAGTTTCTCCCCGAGTTCGCAGTTCTTC. Amino acids: CASSFSPSSQFF.

The chain joins TRBV4-2 to TRBJ2-3, with 7 bases aligning to TRBD2. This CDR3 comprises 17 residues. CDR1 is LGHNA and CDR2 is YNFKEQ in the germline V gene. Trimming at V came to 0 bases and at J to 2 bases, leaving 8 bases not matched to a gene. As DNA, the CDR3 is TGTGCCAGCAGCCAAGACCCCGGGACTATCATCACAGATACGCAGTATTTT. The encoded protein is CASSQDPGTIITDTQYF.

V gene TRBV7-6 combines with J gene TRBJ1-2; D may be TRBD1 (6 bases). CDR1 SGHVS and CDR2 FNYEAQ come from the germline V gene. Trimming removed 4 bases from V and 3 bases from J, with 12 bases in between. The CDR3 contains 14 residues. The CDR3 bases are TGTGCCAGCAGCTCCCCAGGGGCCGACTATGGCTACACCTTC. Protein sequence: CASSSPGADYGYTF. The variable domain in full, with the rest retrieved from reference TRBV7-6 and TRBJ1-2, is GAGVSQSPRYKVTKRGQDVALRCDPISGHVSLYWYRQALGQGPEFLTYFNYEAQQDKSGLPNDRFSAERPEGSISTLTIQRTEQRDSAMYRCASSSPGADYGYTFGSGTRLTVV.

The chain's CDR3 is CASSLDGAAAMAFF. In DNA form, the CDR3 reads TGTGCCAGCAGCTTAGATGGGGCGGCGGCGATGGCTTTCTTT. The chain couples TRBV7-8 to TRBJ1-1; perhaps TRBD1 as D (5 bases). The CDR3 covers 14 residues. V lost 1 base and J 11 bases, leaving 17 bases between the germline ends. Per germline, CDR1 SGHVS and CDR2 FQNEAQ. The full variable domain, rest sourced from reference TRBV7-8 and TRBJ1-1, is GAGVSQSPRYKVAKRGQDVALRCDPISGHVSLFWYQQALGQGPEFLTYFQNEAQLDKSGLPSDRFFAERPEGSVSTLKIQRTQQEDSAVYLCASSLDGAAAMAFFGQGTRLTVV.

The chain combines TRBV7-2 with TRBJ2-7; D is unresolved. The CDR3 covers 13 residues. The V gene lost 1 base and the J gene lost 4 bases, with 8 bases spanning the gap. Germline values: CDR1 SGHTA, CDR2 FQGNSA. The CDR3: CASSLVSPYEQYF. CDR3 nucleotides: TGTGCCAGCAGCTTAGTAAGCCCATACGAGCAGTACTTC. The full variable domain, its missing parts supplied by reference TRBV7-2 and TRBJ2-7, is GAGVSQSPSNKVTEKGKDVELRCDPISGHTALYWYRQSLGQGLEFLIYFQGNSAPDKSGLPSDRFSAERTGGSVSTLTIQRTQQEDSAVYLCASSLVSPYEQYFGPGTRLTVT.

This clone was detected a few times. The chain carries TRBV2 and TRBJ1-6; 11 nucleotides agree with TRBD1. The CDR3 sequence is 16 residues long. Germline V gives CDR1 SNHLY, CDR2 FYNNEI. The V segment lost 6 bases and the J segment 7 bases; nucleotides outside the gene matches: 8. The CDR3 nucleotides are TGTGCCAGCAGAGATCGGACAGGGGGCAGAAATTCACCCCTCCACTTT. The encoded protein is CASRDRTGGRNSPLHF.

V usage is TRBV7-9 and J usage is TRBJ2-3, with D unresolved. This CDR3 contains 13 residues. The germline CDR1 and CDR2 sequences are SEHNR and FQNEAQ (reference sequence). V lost 2 bases and J lost 3, with 6 bases in between. The DNA for the CDR3 is TGTGCCAGCAGCTTAATTAGTACAGATACGCAGTATTTT. Its translation is CASSLISTDTQYF.

This sequence joins TRBV29-1 and TRBJ2-5; 9 bases match TRBD1. CDR1 and CDR2 from the germline V gene are SQVTM and ANQGSEA. V dropped 4 bases and J dropped 5; count of bases not matched to a gene: 8. The CDR3 sequence is 14 residues long. The CDR3 DNA reads as TGCAGCGTTGGACAGGGGGTGACGGGGGAGACCCAGTACTTC. It encodes CSVGQGVTGETQYF.

The gene calls are TRBV4-3 and TRBJ2-1, with TRBD1 identical over 7 bases. V lost 0 bases and J lost 1; bases outside the gene matches: 6. This CDR3 spans 17 amino acids. The germline gives CDR1 LGHNA, CDR2 YSLEER. The CDR3 DNA is TGCGCCAGCAGCCAAGATGAAGGGACAGTTTCCTACAATGAGCAGTTCTTC. Protein sequence: CASSQDEGTVSYNEQFF.

The chain employs TRBV6-5 and TRBJ1-6, with a weak D call TRBD1 (5 bases). Trimming left V 6 bases short and J 8 bases short, with 14 bases between. The CDR3 extends over 14 amino acids. The germline gives CDR1 MNHEY, CDR2 SVGAGI. This CDR3 is CASSREGFDSPLHF. The CDR3, as DNA: TGTGCCAGCAGCAGGGAAGGGTTTGATTCACCCCTCCACTTT.

This chain uses TRBV7-6 with TRBJ1-1; D is unresolved. Trimming took off 0 bases at V and 5 bases at J, with 10 bases between the two ends. Germline V gene data show CDR1 as SGHVS and CDR2 as FNYEAQ. The CDR3 is 14 residues long. Here the CDR3 reads CASSLAVQSTEAFF. The CDR3 nucleotides are TGTGCCAGCAGCTTAGCGGTACAGAGTACTGAAGCTTTCTTT. Filled out from reference TRBV7-6 and TRBJ1-1, the complete variable domain reads GAGVSQSPRYKVTKRGQDVALRCDPISGHVSLYWYRQALGQGPEFLTYFNYEAQQDKSGLPNDRFSAERPEGSISTLTIQRTEQRDSAMYRCASSLAVQSTEAFFGQGTRLTVV.

The chain carries TRBV4-2 and TRBJ2-3, with D tentatively TRBD2 (6 bases). V was shortened by 4 bases and J by 1 base, with 12 bases between the two germline ends. From germline, CDR1 is LGHNA and CDR2 YNFKEQ. This CDR3 region has 15 residues. CDR3 amino acids: CASSPVERGTDTQYF. CDR3 bases: TGTGCCAGCAGCCCGGTTGAGCGGGGCACAGATACGCAGTATTTT.

The chain couples TRBV19 to TRBJ2-1, with D perhaps matching TRBD2 (5 bases). CDR3 size: 13 residues. Germline assignment: CDR1 LNHDA and CDR2 SQIVND (reference sequence). V gave up 4 bases and J gave up 5 bases, with 9 bases separating them. The CDR3 loop is CASSRRSDNEQFF. For the CDR3, the DNA is TGTGCCAGTAGTAGGAGGTCGGACAATGAGCAGTTCTTC.

CDR3 residues: CASSPTSSGGGRAQYF. The CDR3 region has the DNA TGCGCCAGCAGCCCGACCTCGAGCGGGGGGGGCAGGGCCCAGTACTTC. V and J are TRBV4-1 and TRBJ2-5, with 10 bases lining up with TRBD2. J gave up 9 bases and V 4 bases, and 14 bases lay outside the gene matches. Per the germline V gene, CDR1 is MGHRA and CDR2 is YSYEKL. This CDR3 region has 16 residues.

This clone occurred a few times. The chain couples TRBV19 to TRBJ2-5; 10 bases match TRBD2. V shed 6 bases and J 3 bases; nucleotides not matched to a gene: 4. The CDR3 extends over 14 amino acids. Germline V gene sequence: CDR1 LNHDA, CDR2 SQIVND (reference sequence). CDR3 bases: TGTGCCAGTAGGAGGACTAGCGGAAAAGAGACCCAGTACTTC. Residues: CASRRTSGKETQYF.

The V gene is TRBV7-2, the J gene TRBJ2-1; D gene unclear. Germline V gene lookup returns CDR1 SGHTA and CDR2 FQGNSA. The V and J ends lost 0 bases and 8 bases respectively, with 8 bases between them. The length of the CDR3 is 13 residues. The CDR3, as DNA: TGTGCCAGCAGCTTAGCAGAGTTCCATGAGCAGTTCTTC. It is translated as CASSLAEFHEQFF.